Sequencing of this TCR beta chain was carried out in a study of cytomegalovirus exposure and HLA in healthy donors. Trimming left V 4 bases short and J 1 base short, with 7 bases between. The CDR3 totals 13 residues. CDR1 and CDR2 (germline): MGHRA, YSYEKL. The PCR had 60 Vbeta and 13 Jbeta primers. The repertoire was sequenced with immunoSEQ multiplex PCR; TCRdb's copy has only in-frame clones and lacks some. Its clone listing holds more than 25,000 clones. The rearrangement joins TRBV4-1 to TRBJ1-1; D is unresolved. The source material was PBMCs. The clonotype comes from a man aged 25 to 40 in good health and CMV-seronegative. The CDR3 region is CASSPDKNTEAFF. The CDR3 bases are TGCGCCAGCAGCCCAGATAAGAACACTGAAGCTTTCTTT.